The 2 T cell receptor beta chains reported below all come from one sample, sequenced in a study of OX40 agonist ivuxolimab in advanced cancers. Assay: immunoSEQ multiplex PCR; the TCRdb copy retains only in-frame clones and omits some. The data hold 20,000 to 25,000 clones, with just over 85% observed a single time. This sample comprised CD4+ or CD8+ T cells sorted from blood, obtained in a trial of the OX40 agonist ivuxolimab. These receptors were taken from an adult with an advanced solid tumor such as melanoma, head and neck, liver or kidney cancer.

The chain combines TRBV9 with TRBJ2-3; TRBD1 aligns across 7 bases. This CDR3 has 13 amino acids. V gave up 7 bases and J gave up 3 bases; unmatched junction bases: 5. CDR1 SGDLS and CDR2 YYNGEE come from the germline V gene. DNA of the CDR3: TGTGCCAGCTCCGGGACAGCTACAGATACGCAGTATTTT. Protein product: CASSGTATDTQYF.

V gene TRBV10-3 combines with J gene TRBJ2-7, with TRBD1 identical over 7 bases. The CDR3 has 13 residues. CDR1 and CDR2 from the germline V gene are ENHRY and SYGVKD. V shed 8 bases and J 6 bases; nucleotides not matched to a gene: 10. CDR3 protein: CAIGTDRVSEQYF. The CDR3 region has the DNA TGTGCCATCGGGACCGACAGGGTCTCCGAGCAGTACTTC.